Included here is one T cell receptor beta chain sequence, with context. What it binds is not known. Produced via immunoSEQ multiplex PCR; TCRdb's table is partial and in-frame only. The sample contains a few million clones, 85% to 95% of which appear only once. The record originates from a study of shared clonotypes between healthy human individuals. Study findings and constraints: An anticipated effect of sequencing depth on clonotype sharing among donors was recognized.

CDR3 length: 17 residues. V lost 4 bases and J lost 3, with 19 bases in between. Germline CDR1 reads SGHRS; CDR2 reads YFSETQ. The chain employs TRBV5-1 and TRBJ1-4, with D tentatively TRBD1 (5 bases). This TCR came from a man younger than 30 in good health. Some clones in this sample may be carry-over from other donors' samples. The sample was naive CD4+ T cells from PBMCs. As for subset: CD45RA+ positively selected. CDR3 in amino acids: CASSLLISGTSNEKLFF. The CDR3 DNA follows: TGCGCCAGCAGCCTTCTTATTTCGGGGACCTCTAATGAAAAACTGTTTTTT.